The 5 T cell receptor beta chains below were found in one sample sequenced in a study of Graves' ophthalmopathy and Graves' hyperthyroidism. For repertoire sequencing, the TCR beta CDR3 regions were amplified from RNA transcripts. Second-round multiplex PCR came after first-round RT-PCR with HTBI primers. Each CDR3 protein is one row after TCRdb ran MiXCR on the multiplex PCR reads. The sample holds approximately 160,000 distinct CDR3 sequences, roughly 36% seen once. Sequences were obtained from peripheral blood. These receptors originate from a man between 25 and 39 years old with Graves' ophthalmopathy.

This clonotype has ten or more counts. The chain couples TRBV20-1 to TRBJ1-1; a possible D gene is TRBD1 (6 bases). Germline lookup yields CDR1 DFQATT and CDR2 SNEGSKA (reference sequence). The V end was cut by 0 bases, the J end by 5 bases, with 10 bases between. There are 13 residues in the CDR3. CDR3 DNA sequence: TGCAGTGCTAGAGATCGTAGGGGGACTGAAGCTTTCTTT. Protein product: CSARDRRGTEAFF.

In this sample, this clonotype turned up many times. The chain couples TRBV29-1 to TRBJ1-2; D remains unclear. Germline V lookup: CDR1 SQVTM, CDR2 ANQGSEA. The V and J ends lost 0 bases and 4 bases respectively, with 12 bases between them. The CDR3 covers 14 residues. The CDR3 loop is CSVEDLGFRYGYTF. Written as DNA, the CDR3 is TGCAGCGTTGAAGATCTGGGGTTCCGCTATGGCTACACCTTC.

This clonotype was detected a few times. The V and J genes are TRBV12-3 or TRBV12-4 and TRBJ2-7, with D tentatively TRBD2 (6 bases). V lost 3 bases and J lost 0, with 12 bases in between. The CDR3 runs 15 residues. DNA for the CDR3: TGTGCCAGCAGTTTGTTGCGGGGAAGCTCCTACGAGCAGTACTTC. Translated, it gives CASSLLRGSSYEQYF.

There are many counts of this clonotype. The chain carries TRBV6-2 or TRBV6-3 and TRBJ1-1; D uncertain. CDR3 length: 13 residues. Trimming removed 8 bases from V and 1 base from J, with 11 bases in between. Germline loops: CDR1 MNHEY, CDR2 SVGEGT. CDR3 amino acids: CASGLKENTEAFF. The CDR3, as DNA: TGTGCCAGCGGCTTGAAAGAGAACACTGAAGCTTTCTTT.

This clonotype appeared many times. The chain employs TRBV11-3 and TRBJ1-1; D is possibly TRBD1 (6 bases). Trimming stripped 1 base from V and 4 bases from J, with 13 bases between. The V gene's germline CDR1 is SGHNT and CDR2 YENEEA. CDR3 length: 15 amino acids. CDR3 protein: CASSLVLRGATEAFF. The CDR3 DNA is TGTGCCAGCAGCTTAGTCTTGAGGGGGGCCACTGAAGCTTTCTTT.